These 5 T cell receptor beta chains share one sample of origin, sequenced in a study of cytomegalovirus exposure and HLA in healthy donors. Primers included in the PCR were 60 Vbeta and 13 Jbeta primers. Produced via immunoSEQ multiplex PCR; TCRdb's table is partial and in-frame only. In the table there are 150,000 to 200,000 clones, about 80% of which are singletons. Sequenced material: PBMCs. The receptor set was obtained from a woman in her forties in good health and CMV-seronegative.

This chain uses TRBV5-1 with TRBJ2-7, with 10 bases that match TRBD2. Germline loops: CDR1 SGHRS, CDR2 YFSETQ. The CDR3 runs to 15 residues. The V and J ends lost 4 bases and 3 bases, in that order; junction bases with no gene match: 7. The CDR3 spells CASSPAGGSYYEQYF. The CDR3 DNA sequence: TGCGCCAGCAGCCCAGCGGGAGGGTCATACTACGAGCAGTACTTC.

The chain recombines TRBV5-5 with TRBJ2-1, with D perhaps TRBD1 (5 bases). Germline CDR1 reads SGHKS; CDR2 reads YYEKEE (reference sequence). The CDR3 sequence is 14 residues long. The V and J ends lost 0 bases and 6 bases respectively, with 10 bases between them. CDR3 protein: CASSLEWGSNEQFF. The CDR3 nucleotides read TGTGCCAGCAGCTTGGAGTGGGGCAGCAATGAGCAGTTCTTC.

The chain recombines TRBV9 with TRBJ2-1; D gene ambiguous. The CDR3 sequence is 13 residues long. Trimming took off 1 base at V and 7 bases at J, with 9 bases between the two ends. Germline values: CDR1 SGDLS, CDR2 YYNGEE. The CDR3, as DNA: TGTGCCAGCAGCGTACTAGACTGGAATGAGCAGTTCTTC. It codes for CASSVLDWNEQFF. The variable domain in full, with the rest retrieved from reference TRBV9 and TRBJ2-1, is DSGVTQTPKHLITATGQRVTLRCSPRSGDLSVYWYQQSLDQGLQFLIQYYNGEERAKGNILERFSAQQFPDLHSELNLSSLELGDSALYFCASSVLDWNEQFFGPGTRLTVL.

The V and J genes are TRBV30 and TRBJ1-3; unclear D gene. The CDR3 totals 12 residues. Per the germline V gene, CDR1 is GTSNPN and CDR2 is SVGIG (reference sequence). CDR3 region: CAGAESGNTIYF. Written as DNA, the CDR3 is TGTGCTGGAGCGGAGTCTGGAAACACCATATATTTT.

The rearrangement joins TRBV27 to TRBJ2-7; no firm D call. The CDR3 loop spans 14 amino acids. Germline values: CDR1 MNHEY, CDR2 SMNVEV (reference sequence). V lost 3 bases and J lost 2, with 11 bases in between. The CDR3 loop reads CASSLGSRTYEQYF. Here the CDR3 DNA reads TGTGCCAGCAGTTTGGGCAGTCGGACCTACGAGCAGTACTTC.